This T cell receptor beta chain was sequenced for a study of blood T cell repertoires in COVID-19. The ends were cut back, 5 bases at V and 5 bases at J, with 6 bases in the middle. CDR3 length equals 12 residues. This table comes from immunoSEQ multiplex PCR, and its TCRdb copy is limited to in-frame clones, with some not included. Of 400,000 to 450,000 clones in the sample, about 90% were seen once. Specimen: PBMCs or T cells enriched from blood (not recorded which). The rearrangement joins TRBV12-3 or TRBV12-4 to TRBJ1-4, with D possibly being TRBD1 (5 bases). The origin of this receptor is a man aged 18 to 29 who had recovered from COVID-19. The CDR3 spells CASSNRNEKLFF. DNA for the CDR3: TGTGCCAGCAGTAACAGGAATGAAAAACTGTTTTTT.